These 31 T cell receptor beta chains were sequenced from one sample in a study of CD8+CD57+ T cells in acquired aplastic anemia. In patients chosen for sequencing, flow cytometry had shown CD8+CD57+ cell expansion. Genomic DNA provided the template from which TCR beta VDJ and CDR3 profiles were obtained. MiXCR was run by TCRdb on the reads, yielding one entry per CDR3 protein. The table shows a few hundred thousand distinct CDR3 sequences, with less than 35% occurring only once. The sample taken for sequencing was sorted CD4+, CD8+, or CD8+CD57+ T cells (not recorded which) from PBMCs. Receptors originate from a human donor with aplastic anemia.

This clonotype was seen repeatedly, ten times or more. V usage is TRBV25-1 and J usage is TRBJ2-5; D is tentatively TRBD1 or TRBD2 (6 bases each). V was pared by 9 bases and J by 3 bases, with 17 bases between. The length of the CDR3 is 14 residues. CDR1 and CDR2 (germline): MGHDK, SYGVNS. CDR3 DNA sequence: TGTGCCAGTTCACCCGTGGGGGGCGAAGAGACCCAGTACTTC. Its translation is CASSPVGGEETQYF.

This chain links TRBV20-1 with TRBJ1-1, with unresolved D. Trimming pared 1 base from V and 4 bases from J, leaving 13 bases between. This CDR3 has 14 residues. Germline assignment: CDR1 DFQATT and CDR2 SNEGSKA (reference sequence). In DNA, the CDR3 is TGCAGTGCTAGAGGAGGGTCCTCGGGCACTGAAGCTTTCTTT. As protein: CSARGGSSGTEAFF.

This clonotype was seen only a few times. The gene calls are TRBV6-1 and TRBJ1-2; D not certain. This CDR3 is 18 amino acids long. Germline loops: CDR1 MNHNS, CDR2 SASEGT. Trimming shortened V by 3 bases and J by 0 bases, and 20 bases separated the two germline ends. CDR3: CASSDLRIQALANYGYTF. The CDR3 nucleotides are TGTGCCAGCAGTGACCTACGGATACAAGCACTAGCTAACTATGGCTACACCTTC.

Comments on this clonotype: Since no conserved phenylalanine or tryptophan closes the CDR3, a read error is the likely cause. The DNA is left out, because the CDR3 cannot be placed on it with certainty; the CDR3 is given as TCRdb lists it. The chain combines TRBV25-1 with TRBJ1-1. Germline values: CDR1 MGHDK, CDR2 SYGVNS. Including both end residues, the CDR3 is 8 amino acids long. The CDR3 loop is CASSEASL.

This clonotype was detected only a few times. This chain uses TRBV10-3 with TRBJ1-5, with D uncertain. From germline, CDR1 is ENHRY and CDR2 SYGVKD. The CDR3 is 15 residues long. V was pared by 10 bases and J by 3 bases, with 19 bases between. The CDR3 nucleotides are TGTGCCAGCACTGTCCGTGGCGTGGCCAATCAGCCCCAGCATTTT. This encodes CASTVRGVANQPQHF.

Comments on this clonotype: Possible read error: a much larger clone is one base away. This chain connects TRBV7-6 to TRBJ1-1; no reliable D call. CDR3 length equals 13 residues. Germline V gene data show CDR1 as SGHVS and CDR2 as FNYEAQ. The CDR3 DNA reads TGTGCCAGCAGCTTAGTCTCGAACACTGGAGCTTTCTTT. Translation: CASSLVSNTGAFF.

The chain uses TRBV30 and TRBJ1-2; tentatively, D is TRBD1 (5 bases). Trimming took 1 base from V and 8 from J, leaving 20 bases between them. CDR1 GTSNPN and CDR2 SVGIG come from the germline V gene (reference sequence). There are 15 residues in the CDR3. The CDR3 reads CAWSAGVGIGEGYTF. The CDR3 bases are TGTGCCTGGAGTGCGGGGGTGGGCATCGGGGAAGGCTACACCTTC.

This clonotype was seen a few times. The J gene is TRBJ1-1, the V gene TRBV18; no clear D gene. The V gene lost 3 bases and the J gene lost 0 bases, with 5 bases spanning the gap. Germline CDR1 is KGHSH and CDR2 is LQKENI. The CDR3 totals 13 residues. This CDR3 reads CASSPSVNTEAFF. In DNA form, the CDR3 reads TGTGCCAGCTCACCGAGCGTGAACACTGAAGCTTTCTTT. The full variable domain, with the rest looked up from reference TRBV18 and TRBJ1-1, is NAGVMQNPRHLVRRRGQEARLRCSPMKGHSHVYWYRQLPEEGLKFMVYLQKENIIDESGMPKERFSAEFPKEGPSILRIQQVVRGDSAAYFCASSPSVNTEAFFGQGTRLTVV.

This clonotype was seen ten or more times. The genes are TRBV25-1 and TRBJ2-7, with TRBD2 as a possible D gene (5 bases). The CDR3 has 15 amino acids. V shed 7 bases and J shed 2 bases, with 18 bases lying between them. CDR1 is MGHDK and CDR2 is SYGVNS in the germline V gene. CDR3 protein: CASNRKKTGTYEQYF. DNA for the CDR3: TGTGCCAGCAACAGAAAAAAGACGGGGACCTACGAGCAGTACTTC.

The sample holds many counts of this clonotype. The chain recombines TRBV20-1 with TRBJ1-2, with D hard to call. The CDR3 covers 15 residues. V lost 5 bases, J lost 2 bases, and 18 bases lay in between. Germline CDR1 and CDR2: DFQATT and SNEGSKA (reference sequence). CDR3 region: CSAAYGLLLNYGYTF. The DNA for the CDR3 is TGCAGTGCTGCATACGGACTGCTCCTGAACTATGGCTACACCTTC.

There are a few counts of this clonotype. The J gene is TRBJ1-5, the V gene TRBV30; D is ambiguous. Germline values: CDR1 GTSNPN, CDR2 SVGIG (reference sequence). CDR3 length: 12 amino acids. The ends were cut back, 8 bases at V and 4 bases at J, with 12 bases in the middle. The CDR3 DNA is TGTGCCACGGGCAGAACTAATCAGCCCCAGCATTTT. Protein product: CATGRTNQPQHF.

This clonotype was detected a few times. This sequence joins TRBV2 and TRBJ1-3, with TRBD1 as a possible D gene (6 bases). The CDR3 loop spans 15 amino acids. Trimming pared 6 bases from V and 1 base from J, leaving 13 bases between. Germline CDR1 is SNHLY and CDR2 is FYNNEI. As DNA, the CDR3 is TGTGCCAGCAGCTCTACAGGGATGTCTGGAAACACCATATATTTT. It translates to CASSSTGMSGNTIYF.

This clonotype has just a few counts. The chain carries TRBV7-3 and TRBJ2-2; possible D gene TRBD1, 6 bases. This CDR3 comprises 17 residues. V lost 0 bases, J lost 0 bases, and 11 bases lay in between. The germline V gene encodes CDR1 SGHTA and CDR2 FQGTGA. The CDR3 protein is CASSLTRQGSNTGELFF. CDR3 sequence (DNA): TGTGCCAGCAGCTTAACTAGGCAGGGGTCGAACACCGGGGAGCTGTTTTTT.

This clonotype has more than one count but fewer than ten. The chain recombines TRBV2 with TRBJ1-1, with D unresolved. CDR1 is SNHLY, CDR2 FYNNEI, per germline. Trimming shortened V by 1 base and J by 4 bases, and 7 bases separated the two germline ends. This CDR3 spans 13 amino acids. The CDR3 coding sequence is TGTGCCAGCAGTGAAGGGTGGGGCACTGAAGCTTTCTTT. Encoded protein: CASSEGWGTEAFF.

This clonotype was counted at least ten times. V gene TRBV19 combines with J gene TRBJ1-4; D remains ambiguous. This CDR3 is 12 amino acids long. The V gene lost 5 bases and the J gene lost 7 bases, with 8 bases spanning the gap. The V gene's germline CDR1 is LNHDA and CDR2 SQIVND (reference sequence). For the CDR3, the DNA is TGTGCCAGTAGTCAAAACGGTGAAAAACTGTTTTTT. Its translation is CASSQNGEKLFF.

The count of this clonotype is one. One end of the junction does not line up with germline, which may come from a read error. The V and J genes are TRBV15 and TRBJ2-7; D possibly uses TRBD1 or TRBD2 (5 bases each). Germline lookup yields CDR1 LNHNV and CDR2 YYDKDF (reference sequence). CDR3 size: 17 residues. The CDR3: CATSGEGRRSATCEQYF. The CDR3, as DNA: TGTGCCACCAGCGGAGAGGGGCGGCGGTCTGCCACCTGCGAGCAGTACTTC.

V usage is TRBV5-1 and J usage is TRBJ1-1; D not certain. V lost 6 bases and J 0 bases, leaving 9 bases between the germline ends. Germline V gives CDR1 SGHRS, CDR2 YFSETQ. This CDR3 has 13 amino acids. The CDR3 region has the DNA TGCGCCAGCAATGAGGGAATGAACACTGAAGCTTTCTTT. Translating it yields CASNEGMNTEAFF.

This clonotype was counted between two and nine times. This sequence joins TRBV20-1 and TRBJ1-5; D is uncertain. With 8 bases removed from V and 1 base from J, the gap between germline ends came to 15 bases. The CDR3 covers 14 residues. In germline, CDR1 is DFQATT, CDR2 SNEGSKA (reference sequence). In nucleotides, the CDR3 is TGCAGTAAAAGCCTTGGAGGAAGCAATCAGCCCCAGCATTTT. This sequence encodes CSKSLGGSNQPQHF.

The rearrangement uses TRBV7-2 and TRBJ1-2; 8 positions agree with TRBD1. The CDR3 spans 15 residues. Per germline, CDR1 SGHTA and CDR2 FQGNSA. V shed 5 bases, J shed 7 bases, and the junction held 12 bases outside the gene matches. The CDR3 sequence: CASSPNRGSDCGYTF. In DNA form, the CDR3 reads TGTGCCAGCAGCCCAAACAGGGGGTCGGATTGTGGCTACACCTTC.

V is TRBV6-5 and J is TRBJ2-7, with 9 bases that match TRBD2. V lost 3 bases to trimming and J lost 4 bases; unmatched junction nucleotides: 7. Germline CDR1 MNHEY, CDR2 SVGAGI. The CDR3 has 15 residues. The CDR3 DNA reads TGTGCCAGCAGTTATCGAGCGGGAGGACTATACGAGCAGTACTTC. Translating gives CASSYRAGGLYEQYF.

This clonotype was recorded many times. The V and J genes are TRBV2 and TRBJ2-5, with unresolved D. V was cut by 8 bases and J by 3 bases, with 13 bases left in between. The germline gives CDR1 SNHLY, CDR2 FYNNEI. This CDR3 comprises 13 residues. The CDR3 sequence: CASASDGKETQYF. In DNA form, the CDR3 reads TGTGCCAGCGCGTCGGATGGGAAAGAGACCCAGTACTTC.

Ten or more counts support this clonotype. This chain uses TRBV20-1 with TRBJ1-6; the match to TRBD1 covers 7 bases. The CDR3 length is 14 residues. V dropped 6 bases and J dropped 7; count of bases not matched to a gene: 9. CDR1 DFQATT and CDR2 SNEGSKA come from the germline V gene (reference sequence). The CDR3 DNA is TGCAGTGCGGAACTACAGGGGCGAAATTCACCCCTCCACTTT. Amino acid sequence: CSAELQGRNSPLHF.

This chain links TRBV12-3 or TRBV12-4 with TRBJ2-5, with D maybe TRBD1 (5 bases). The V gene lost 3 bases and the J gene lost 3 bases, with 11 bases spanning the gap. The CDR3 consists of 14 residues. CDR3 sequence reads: CASSLIVGEETQYF. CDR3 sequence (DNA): TGTGCCAGCAGTTTGATAGTAGGGGAAGAGACCCAGTACTTC.

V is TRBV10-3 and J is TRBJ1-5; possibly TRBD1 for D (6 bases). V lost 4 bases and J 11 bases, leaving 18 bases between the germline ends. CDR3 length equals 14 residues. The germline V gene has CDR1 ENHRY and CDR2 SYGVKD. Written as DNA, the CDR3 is TGTGCCATCAGTGGCCGGGACACGGAAGAGACCCAGCATTTT. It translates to CAISGRDTEETQHF.

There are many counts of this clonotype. The CDR3 loop is CSVAPKSTGELFF. For the CDR3, the DNA is TGCAGCGTTGCGCCCAAGAGCACCGGGGAGCTGTTTTTT. This rearrangement joins TRBV29-1 to TRBJ2-2; D is undetermined. Trimming removed 4 bases at V and 4 bases at J, with 10 bases between. From germline, CDR1 is SQVTM and CDR2 ANQGSEA. The length of the CDR3 is 13 residues.

The CDR3 DNA reads TGTGCCAGCAGAATGGGGGGGGATTCTTTCAAGCAGTACTTC. Encoded protein: CASRMGGDSFKQYF. The V call is TRBV12-3 or TRBV12-4, the J call TRBJ2-7; TRBD2 matches 7 bases. The CDR3 loop spans 14 amino acids. With 6 bases clipped from V and 8 bases from J, the junction kept 13 bases outside the gene matches.

DNA for the CDR3: TGTGCCAGTACGATGAGGGGTCACAATCAGCCCCAGCATTTT. Amino acids: CASTMRGHNQPQHF. The chain has TRBV6-1 and TRBJ1-5; tentatively, D is TRBD1 (5 bases). The germline V gene has CDR1 MNHNS and CDR2 SASEGT. The CDR3 length is 14 residues. V was clipped by 9 bases and J by 3 bases, with 15 bases between them.

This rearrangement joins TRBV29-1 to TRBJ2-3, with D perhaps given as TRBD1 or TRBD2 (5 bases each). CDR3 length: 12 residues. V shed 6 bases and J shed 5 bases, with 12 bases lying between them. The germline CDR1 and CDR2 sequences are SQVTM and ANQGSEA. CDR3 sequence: CSVEGRQDTQYF. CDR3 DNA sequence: TGCAGCGTAGAGGGGAGACAAGATACGCAGTATTTT.

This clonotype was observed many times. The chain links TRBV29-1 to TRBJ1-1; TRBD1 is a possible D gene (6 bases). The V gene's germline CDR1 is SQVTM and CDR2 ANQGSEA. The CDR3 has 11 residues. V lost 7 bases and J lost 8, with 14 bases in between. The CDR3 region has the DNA TGCAGCGGCCGCCTTGACAGGGAAGCTTTCTTT. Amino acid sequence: CSGRLDREAFF. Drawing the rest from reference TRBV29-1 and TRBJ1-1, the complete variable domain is SAVISQKPSRDICQRGTSLTIQCQVDSQVTMMFWYRQQPGQSLTLIATANQGSEATYESGFVIDKFPISRPNLTFSTLTVSNMSPEDSSIYLCSGRLDREAFFGQGTRLTVV.

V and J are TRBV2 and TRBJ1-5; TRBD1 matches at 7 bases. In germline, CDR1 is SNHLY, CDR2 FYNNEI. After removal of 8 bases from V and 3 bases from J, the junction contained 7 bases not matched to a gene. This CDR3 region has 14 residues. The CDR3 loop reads CASSNRGDNQPQHF. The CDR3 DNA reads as TGTGCCAGCTCAAACAGGGGTGACAATCAGCCCCAGCATTTT.

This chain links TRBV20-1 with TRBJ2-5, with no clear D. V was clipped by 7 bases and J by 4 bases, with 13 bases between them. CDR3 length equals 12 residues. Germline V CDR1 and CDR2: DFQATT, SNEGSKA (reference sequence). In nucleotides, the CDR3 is TGCAGTGTTAGGCAGAGCCTAGAGACCCAGTACTTC. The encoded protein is CSVRQSLETQYF.